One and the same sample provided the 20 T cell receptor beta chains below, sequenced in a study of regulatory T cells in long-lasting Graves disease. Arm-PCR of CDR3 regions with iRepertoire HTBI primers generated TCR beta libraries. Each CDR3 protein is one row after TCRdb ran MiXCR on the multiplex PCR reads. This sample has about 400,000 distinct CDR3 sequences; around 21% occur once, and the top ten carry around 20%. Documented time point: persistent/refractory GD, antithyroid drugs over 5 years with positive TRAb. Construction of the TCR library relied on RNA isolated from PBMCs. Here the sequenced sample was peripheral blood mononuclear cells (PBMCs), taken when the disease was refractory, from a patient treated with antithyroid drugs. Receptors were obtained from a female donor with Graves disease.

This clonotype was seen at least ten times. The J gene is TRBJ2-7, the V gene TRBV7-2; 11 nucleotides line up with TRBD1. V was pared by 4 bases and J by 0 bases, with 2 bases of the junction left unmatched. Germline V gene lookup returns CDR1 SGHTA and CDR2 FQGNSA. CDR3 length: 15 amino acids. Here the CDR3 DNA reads TGTGCCAGCAGCTCCGGACAGGGGGCCTCCTACGAGCAGTACTTC. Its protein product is CASSSGQGASYEQYF.

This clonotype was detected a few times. The DNA for the CDR3 is TGTGCCAGCAGCAAAACGCCTGGACGAACCTCTGGAAACACCATATATTTT. Its protein is CASSKTPGRTSGNTIYF. The chain joins TRBV7-9 to TRBJ1-3; no clear D gene. V lost 5 bases and J lost 0, with 17 bases in between. The CDR3 contains 17 residues. Germline V gene lookup returns CDR1 SEHNR and CDR2 FQNEAQ (reference sequence).

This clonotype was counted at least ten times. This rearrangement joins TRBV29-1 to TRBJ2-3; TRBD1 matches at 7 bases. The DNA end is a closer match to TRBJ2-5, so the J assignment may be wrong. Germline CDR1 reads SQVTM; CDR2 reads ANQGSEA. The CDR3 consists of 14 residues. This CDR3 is CSVAPTGDWWTQYF. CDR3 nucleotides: TGCAGCGTCGCTCCTACAGGGGATTGGTGGACCCAGTACTTC.

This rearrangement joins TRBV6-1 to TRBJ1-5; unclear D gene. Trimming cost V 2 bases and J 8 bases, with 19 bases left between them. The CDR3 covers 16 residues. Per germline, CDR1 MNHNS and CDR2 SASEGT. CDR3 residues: CASSEFSGQVWEPQHF. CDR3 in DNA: TGTGCCAGCAGTGAATTTTCCGGGCAGGTCTGGGAGCCCCAGCATTTT.

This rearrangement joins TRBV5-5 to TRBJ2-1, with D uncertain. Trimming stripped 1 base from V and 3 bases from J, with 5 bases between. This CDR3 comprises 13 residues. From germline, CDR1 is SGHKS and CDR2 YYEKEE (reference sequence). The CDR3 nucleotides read TGTGCCAGCAGCTTGCGAAGCTACAATGAGCAGTTCTTC. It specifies CASSLRSYNEQFF.

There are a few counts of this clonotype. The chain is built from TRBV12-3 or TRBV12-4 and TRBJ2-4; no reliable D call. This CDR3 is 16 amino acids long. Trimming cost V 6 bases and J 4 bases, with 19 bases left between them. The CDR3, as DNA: TGTGCCAGCAGCCCTTTGCCGTTGAGGAATAAAAACATTCAGTACTTC. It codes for CASSPLPLRNKNIQYF.

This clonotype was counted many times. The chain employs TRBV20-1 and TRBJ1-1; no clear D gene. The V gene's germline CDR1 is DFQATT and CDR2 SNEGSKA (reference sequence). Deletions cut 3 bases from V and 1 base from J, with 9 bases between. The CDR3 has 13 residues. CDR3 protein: CSARQGTNTEAFF. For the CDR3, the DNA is TGCAGTGCTAGGCAAGGAACGAACACTGAAGCTTTCTTT.

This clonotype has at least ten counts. CDR3 nucleotides: TGTGCCAGCAGCCCGGCCAGGGGGCGGAGGTACCAAGAGACCCAGTACTTC. Translating it yields CASSPARGRRYQETQYF. The chain recombines TRBV7-2 with TRBJ2-5; 8 bases fit TRBD1. The junction had 11 bases not matched to a gene; V was cut back by 5 bases and J by 0 bases. This CDR3 contains 17 residues. Germline V CDR1 and CDR2: SGHTA, FQGNSA.

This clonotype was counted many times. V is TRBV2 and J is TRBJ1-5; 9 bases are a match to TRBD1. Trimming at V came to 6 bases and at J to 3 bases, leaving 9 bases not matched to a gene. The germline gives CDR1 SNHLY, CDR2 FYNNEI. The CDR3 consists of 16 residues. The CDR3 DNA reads TGTGCCAGCAGACAGACAGGGGGTGGTATCAATCAGCCCCAGCATTTT. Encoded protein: CASRQTGGGINQPQHF.

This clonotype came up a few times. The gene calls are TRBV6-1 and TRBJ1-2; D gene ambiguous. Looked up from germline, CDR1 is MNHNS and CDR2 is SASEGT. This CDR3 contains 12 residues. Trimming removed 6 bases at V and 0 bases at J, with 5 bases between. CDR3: CASRRSNYGYTF. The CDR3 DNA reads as TGTGCCAGCAGGAGGTCTAACTATGGCTACACCTTC.

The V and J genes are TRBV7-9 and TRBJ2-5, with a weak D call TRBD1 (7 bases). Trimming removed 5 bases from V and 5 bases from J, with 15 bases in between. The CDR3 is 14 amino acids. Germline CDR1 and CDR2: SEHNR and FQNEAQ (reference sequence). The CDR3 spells CASSTAGGLETQYF. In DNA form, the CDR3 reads TGTGCCAGCAGCACGGCAGGGGGGCTGGAGACCCAGTACTTC. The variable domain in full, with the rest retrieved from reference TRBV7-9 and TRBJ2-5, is DTGVSQNPRHKITKRGQNVTFRCDPISEHNRLYWYRQTLGQGPEFLTYFQNEAQLEKSRLLSDRFSAERPKGSFSTLEIQRTEQGDSAMYLCASSTAGGLETQYFGPGTRLLVL.

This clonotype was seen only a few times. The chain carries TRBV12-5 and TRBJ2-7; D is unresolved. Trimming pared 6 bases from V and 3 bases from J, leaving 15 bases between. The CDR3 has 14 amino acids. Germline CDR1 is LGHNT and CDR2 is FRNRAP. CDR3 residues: CASGPSGPYYEQYF. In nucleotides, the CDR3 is TGTGCTAGTGGCCCCTCTGGACCATACTACGAGCAGTACTTC.

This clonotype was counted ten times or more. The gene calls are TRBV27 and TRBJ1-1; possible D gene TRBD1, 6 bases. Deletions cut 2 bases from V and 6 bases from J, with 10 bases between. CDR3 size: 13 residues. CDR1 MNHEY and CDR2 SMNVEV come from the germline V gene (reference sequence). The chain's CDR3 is CASSLQEGAEAFF. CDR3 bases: TGTGCCAGCAGTTTACAGGAGGGGGCTGAAGCTTTCTTT.

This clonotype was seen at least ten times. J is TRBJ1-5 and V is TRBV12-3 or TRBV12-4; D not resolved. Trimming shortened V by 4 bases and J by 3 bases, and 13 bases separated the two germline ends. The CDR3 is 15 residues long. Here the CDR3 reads CASSSSERSNQPQHF. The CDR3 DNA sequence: TGTGCCAGCAGTTCTTCCGAGAGGTCCAATCAGCCCCAGCATTTT.

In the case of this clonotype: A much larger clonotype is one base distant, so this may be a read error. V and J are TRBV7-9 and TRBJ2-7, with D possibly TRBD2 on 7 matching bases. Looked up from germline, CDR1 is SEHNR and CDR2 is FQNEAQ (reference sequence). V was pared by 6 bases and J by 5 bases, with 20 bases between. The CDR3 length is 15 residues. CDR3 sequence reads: CASSYRGRALNEQYF. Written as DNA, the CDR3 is TGTGCCAGCAGTTATAGGGGGAGGGCCCTGAACGAGCAGTACTTC.

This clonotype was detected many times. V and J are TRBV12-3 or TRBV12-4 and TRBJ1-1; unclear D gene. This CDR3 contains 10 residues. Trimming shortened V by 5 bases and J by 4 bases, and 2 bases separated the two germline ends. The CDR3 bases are TGTGCCAGCAGTGTCACTGAAGCTTTCTTT. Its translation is CASSVTEAFF.

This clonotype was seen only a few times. The CDR3 sequence is CASSQAALMGTGGYEQYF. The CDR3 DNA follows: TGTGCCAGCAGCCAAGCCGCCTTAATGGGGACAGGGGGCTACGAGCAGTACTTC. The genes are TRBV14 and TRBJ2-7; 11 bases line up with TRBD1. The CDR3 is made up of 18 amino acids. CDR1 is SGHDN, CDR2 FVKESK, per germline. Losses at the gene ends were 1 base for V and 3 bases for J; bases not matched to a gene: 11.

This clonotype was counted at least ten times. The CDR3 region is CSASPPSYEQYF. The CDR3 nucleotides are TGCAGTGCTAGCCCACCATCCTACGAGCAGTACTTC. J is TRBJ2-7 and V is TRBV20-1, with D unresolved. CDR1 is DFQATT, CDR2 SNEGSKA, per germline (reference sequence). V was trimmed by 3 bases and J by 1 base, leaving 7 bases between them. This CDR3 comprises 12 residues.

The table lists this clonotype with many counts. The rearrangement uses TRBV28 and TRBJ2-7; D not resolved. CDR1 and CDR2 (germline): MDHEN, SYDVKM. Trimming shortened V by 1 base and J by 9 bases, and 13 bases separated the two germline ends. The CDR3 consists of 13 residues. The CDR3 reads CASSLSLQQVQYF. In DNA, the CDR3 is TGTGCCAGCAGTTTATCCCTCCAGCAGGTGCAGTACTTC.

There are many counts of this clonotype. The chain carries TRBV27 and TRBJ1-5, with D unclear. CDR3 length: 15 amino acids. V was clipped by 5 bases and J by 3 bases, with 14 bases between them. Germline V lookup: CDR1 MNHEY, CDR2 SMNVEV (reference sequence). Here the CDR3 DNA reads TGTGCCAGCAGTCCCACCGGGGAGTTCAATCAGCCCCAGCATTTT. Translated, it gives CASSPTGEFNQPQHF.